This TCR beta chain is drawn from a study of blood T cell repertoires in COVID-19. Study as a whole: From the United States, Italy and Spain came samples of acute and convalescent COVID-19. PBMCs, B-cell-depleted T cells, or T cells were the source of the cDNA or gDNA that made up the material.

Authors' analysis steps: Reference gene primers were amplified, and this amplification served to estimate nucleated cell counts. The repertoire was sequenced with immunoSEQ multiplex PCR; TCRdb's copy has only in-frame clones and lacks some. The V and J calls and clone size are taken from that table; D and trimming were inferred from the DNA. The sample lists a few hundred thousand clones, around 90% occurring once. V lost 4 bases to trimming and J lost 3 bases, with 18 bases between them. The CDR3 extends over 15 amino acids. From germline, CDR1 is SQVTM and CDR2 ANQGSEA. The sequence came from a woman in her forties who had recovered from COVID-19. Sample: peripheral blood. This chain uses TRBV29-1 with TRBJ1-1; possibly TRBD1 for D (6 bases). This CDR3 reads CSVATVGGADTEAFF. The CDR3 DNA reads as TGCAGCGTTGCTACTGTAGGGGGGGCTGACACTGAAGCTTTCTTT.